This T cell receptor (beta chain) was profiled in a study of blood T cell repertoires in COVID-19. Whole-study context: Samples of COVID-19 (acute and convalescent) were obtained from the United States, Italy and Spain. T cells, B-cell-depleted T cells, or PBMCs supplied cDNA or gDNA.

Note on this clone: Other nucleotide sequences in the sample specify the same CDR3.

Germline lookup yields CDR1 SQVTM and CDR2 ANQGSEA. V shed 5 bases, J shed 0 bases, and the junction held 4 bases outside the gene matches. The CDR3 is made up of 14 amino acids. As processed by the authors: Reference gene primers were amplified, and this amplification served to estimate nucleated cell counts. Sequencing was performed with immunoSEQ multiplex PCR; in TCRdb, only in-frame clones are kept and a portion is missing. V and J calls and clone size come straight from that table; D and trimming were deduced from the DNA. Of over 60,000 clones in the sample, 76% were seen once. Source material: peripheral blood. The receptor was derived from a woman aged 80 or older with acute or convalescent COVID-19. The rearrangement uses TRBV29-1 and TRBJ2-7; 10 nucleotides align to TRBD2. This CDR3 is CSVRAGGRSYEQYF. In DNA, the CDR3 is TGCAGCGTTCGAGCGGGAGGGCGCTCCTACGAGCAGTACTTC.